A single sample gave rise to the 17 T cell receptor beta chains below, sequenced in a study of cytomegalovirus exposure and HLA in healthy donors. Both 60 Vbeta primers and 13 Jbeta primers went into the PCR. The table came from immunoSEQ multiplex PCR; TCRdb's copy has only in-frame clones and leaves some out. The sample records 150,000 to 200,000 clones, about three quarters being singletons. Sequencing was carried out using PBMCs. These receptors were collected from a female donor in good health and CMV-seronegative.

This clone was recorded only once. V gene TRBV7-9 combines with J gene TRBJ1-6; 8 nucleotides align to TRBD1. The CDR3 has 14 residues. From germline, CDR1 is SEHNR and CDR2 FQNEAQ (reference sequence). Unmatched junction bases numbered 4, after V lost 6 bases and J lost 6 bases. The CDR3 bases are TGTGCCAGCAGTCCGACAGGGGCTAATTCACCCCTCCACTTT. Its protein product is CASSPTGANSPLHF.

The chain uses TRBV4-1 and TRBJ2-4; tentative D call: TRBD1 (6 bases). This CDR3 has 22 residues. Per germline, CDR1 MGHRA and CDR2 YSYEKL. V gave up 4 bases and J gave up 3 bases, with 34 bases separating them. The CDR3 loop reads CASSRTPGMDSSVLGVKNIQYF. The CDR3 region has the DNA TGCGCCAGCAGCCGAACGCCTGGAATGGACAGTTCGGTCCTTGGAGTCAAAAACATTCAGTACTTC.

This sequence joins TRBV27 and TRBJ2-7; D might be TRBD1 (5 bases). V was trimmed by 5 bases and J by 0 bases, leaving 17 bases between them. Per germline, CDR1 MNHEY and CDR2 SMNVEV (reference sequence). The CDR3 is made up of 16 amino acids. The CDR3 DNA reads TGTGCCAGCAGTCCCTCTCAGGGTTCGGGCTCCTACGAGCAGTACTTC. It encodes CASSPSQGSGSYEQYF.

This clone was found a few times. The genes are TRBV7-8 and TRBJ2-1, with 14 bases identical to TRBD2. The CDR3 totals 15 residues. V shed 5 bases, J shed 7 bases, and the junction held 4 bases outside the gene matches. Germline V CDR1 and CDR2: SGHVS, FQNEAQ. The CDR3 loop is CASSLTSGGANEQFF. CDR3 in DNA: TGTGCCAGCAGCCTGACTAGCGGGGGGGCAAATGAGCAGTTCTTC.

V gene TRBV7-6 combines with J gene TRBJ1-2, with D possibly matching TRBD1 (5 bases). CDR1 and CDR2 from the germline V gene are SGHVS and FNYEAQ. Trimming pared 1 base from V and 1 base from J, leaving 19 bases between. The CDR3 runs 18 residues. CDR3 bases: TGTGCCAGCAGCTTAGGAGTCCCGACAGCAGCATTTAACTATGGCTACACCTTC. This sequence encodes CASSLGVPTAAFNYGYTF.

The chain combines TRBV5-1 with TRBJ1-1; 11 bases agree with TRBD1. The CDR3 contains 19 residues. The germline V gene encodes CDR1 SGHRS and CDR2 YFSETQ. J gave up 3 bases and V 3 bases, and 16 bases lay outside the gene matches. The CDR3, as DNA: TGCGCCAGCAGCTCCAATTTGGGACAGGGGGAATTCGGGGACACTGAAGCTTTCTTT. Its protein product is CASSSNLGQGEFGDTEAFF.

The chain employs TRBV7-2 and TRBJ2-1; 15 positions match TRBD2. The J segment lost 5 bases and the V segment lost 5 bases, leaving 7 bases of the junction unmatched. Germline V CDR1 and CDR2: SGHTA, FQGNSA. The CDR3 spans 17 residues. The CDR3 nucleotides read TGTGCCAGCAGCACCGGGACTAGCGGGAGGTGGAACAATGAGCAGTTCTTC. As protein: CASSTGTSGRWNNEQFF. Full variable domain (outside the CDR3, taken from reference TRBV7-2 and TRBJ2-1): GAGVSQSPSNKVTEKGKDVELRCDPISGHTALYWYRQSLGQGLEFLIYFQGNSAPDKSGLPSDRFSAERTGGSVSTLTIQRTQQEDSAVYLCASSTGTSGRWNNEQFFGPGTRLTVL.

The chain employs TRBV6-5 and TRBJ1-6, with TRBD1 identical over 11 bases. CDR3 length equals 16 residues. CDR1 and CDR2 from the germline V gene are MNHEY and SVGAGI. Trimming removed 2 bases from V and 9 bases from J; junction bases left unmatched: 6. The CDR3 sequence is CASSYPGQGASSPLHF. CDR3 coding DNA: TGTGCCAGCAGTTACCCCGGACAGGGGGCGAGTTCACCCCTCCACTTT.

V usage is TRBV10-1 and J usage is TRBJ1-4; the match to TRBD1 covers 8 bases. V lost 5 bases to trimming and J lost 8 bases; unmatched junction nucleotides: 7. Germline values: CDR1 WNHNN, CDR2 SYGVQD (reference sequence). This CDR3 has 14 amino acids. The CDR3 nucleotides read TGCGCCAGCAGTCTGGACAGGGATGTCGAAAAACTGTTTTTT. Its translation: CASSLDRDVEKLFF.

The chain carries TRBV18 and TRBJ2-2; perhaps TRBD1 as D (6 bases). Per germline, CDR1 KGHSH and CDR2 LQKENI. Trimming took 4 bases from V and 4 from J, leaving 16 bases between them. The CDR3 spans 16 residues. CDR3 amino acids: CASSLGAKGGTGELFF. The CDR3, as DNA: TGTGCCAGCTCACTGGGGGCTAAAGGTGGCACCGGGGAGCTGTTTTTT.

The rearrangement joins TRBV7-2 to TRBJ1-1; D perhaps matches TRBD1 (6 bases). The V end was cut by 5 bases, the J end by 5 bases, with 15 bases between. Germline loops: CDR1 SGHTA, CDR2 FQGNSA. The CDR3 runs 14 residues. Here the CDR3 reads CASSLSQTGTEAFF. The CDR3, as DNA: TGTGCCAGCAGCCTATCTCAAACAGGGACTGAAGCTTTCTTT.

This clone was seen more than once but under ten times. V usage is TRBV4-3 and J usage is TRBJ2-7; TRBD1 matches 7 bases. Germline V CDR1 and CDR2: LGHNA, YSLEER. The CDR3 consists of 13 residues. V dropped 4 bases and J dropped 2; count of bases not matched to a gene: 2. The CDR3 coding sequence is TGCGCCAGCAGCCGGGGACAGACCTACGAGCAGTACTTC. Translation: CASSRGQTYEQYF.

The gene calls are TRBV28 and TRBJ1-2; a weak D match, TRBD1 (6 bases). Germline lookup yields CDR1 MDHEN and CDR2 SYDVKM. CDR3 length: 14 residues. Trimming left V 7 bases short and J 4 bases short, with 16 bases between. This CDR3 is CASNYLQGFYGYTF. In DNA form, the CDR3 reads TGTGCCAGCAATTACCTGCAGGGGTTCTATGGCTACACCTTC.

The sample holds one count of this clone. The CDR3 spells CARPTPGLASDTQYF. CDR3 coding DNA: TGTGCCAGACCAACTCCGGGACTAGCTTCCGATACGCAGTATTTT. The chain uses TRBV19 and TRBJ2-3; TRBD2 aligns across 9 bases. Germline lookup yields CDR1 LNHDA and CDR2 SQIVND (reference sequence). The CDR3 covers 15 residues. V shed 9 bases, J shed 6 bases, and the junction held 13 bases outside the gene matches.

V gene TRBV19 combines with J gene TRBJ1-6; TRBD1 matches at 9 bases. The germline gives CDR1 LNHDA, CDR2 SQIVND (reference sequence). This CDR3 region has 16 residues. V lost 3 bases to trimming and J lost 10 bases; unmatched junction nucleotides: 10. Here the CDR3 DNA reads TGTGCCAGTAGTATTGTCGGGACAGGGACTGCGTCACCCCTCCACTTT. Its protein is CASSIVGTGTASPLHF.

The DNA for the CDR3 is TGTGCCAGCAGCTTTGGGGGGGCGTACGAGCAGTACTTC. Residues: CASSFGGAYEQYF. The chain links TRBV5-4 to TRBJ2-7; D is perhaps TRBD2 (7 bases). The CDR3 has 13 amino acids. Per the germline V gene, CDR1 is SGHNT and CDR2 is YYREEE (reference sequence). Trimming left V 2 bases short and J 4 bases short, with 10 bases between.

V and J are TRBV6-1 and TRBJ2-5; D is ambiguous. Judging by the DNA end, TRBJ2-7 fits better; the J call may be wrong. Germline CDR1 reads MNHNS; CDR2 reads SASEGT. The CDR3 totals 14 residues. DNA for the CDR3: TGTGCCAGCAGTGAAGTTCGCGGCTCCTACGAGCAGTACTTC. It encodes CASSEVRGSYEQYF.